The rows below give T cell receptor beta chains drawn from one sample of a study of T cells in Graves' hyperthyroidism and ophthalmopathy. In TCRdb, the multiplex PCR reads were re-called with MiXCR into one record per CDR3 protein. Among 300,000 to 450,000 distinct CDR3 sequences listed, approximately 18% were seen once. What was sequenced was blood. These receptor sequences come from a woman between 25 and 40 years old with Graves' hyperthyroidism that later progressed to Graves' ophthalmopathy. The conserved cysteine and the conserved F or W are not part of the CDR3 here. The order of the fields is J gene, V gene, CDR3 protein.

>TRBJ1-2|TRBV25-1
ASSEINSNYGYT
>TRBJ1-2|TRBV7-9
ASSLANVFNGYT
>TRBJ2-7|TRBV3-1
ASSQSGARHYEQY
>TRBJ1-1|TRBV7-2
ASKATGLNTEAF
>TRBJ2-7|TRBV20-1
SARVSGAGYEQY
>TRBJ1-4|TRBV6-4
ASDPGQGCCTTNEKLF
>TRBJ1-2|TRBV2
AGNNREGYT
>TRBJ2-1|TRBV9
ASSVEPTSSLGGNEQF
>TRBJ2-7|TRBV6-2/TRBV6-3
ASKIWSGVYEQY
>TRBJ2-7|TRBV5-1
ASSLDGNYEQY
>TRBJ2-7|TRBV11-2
ASSATSGGALDEQY
>TRBJ1-1|TRBV2
ASSTAMLNTEAF
>TRBJ2-7|TRBV3-1
ASTRGGGRLNEQY
>TRBJ1-2|TRBV5-6
ASSTGQGWDGYT
>TRBJ2-7|TRBV6-1
ASSEAGLAILSYEQY
>TRBJ1-2|TRBV6-4
ASSDWGQSYGYT
>TRBJ2-2|TRBV3-1
ASSQASSRELF
>TRBJ2-3|TRBV6-1
ASSGSGGTDTQY
>TRBJ2-3|TRBV12-3/TRBV12-4
ASMNLERGTDTQY
>TRBJ2-7|TRBV28
ASSFPGRVKYEQY
>TRBJ2-2|TRBV6-1
ASTTYTGTGNTGELF
>TRBJ2-1|TRBV5-6
ASSTGLAGPYNEQF
>TRBJ2-1|TRBV28
ASSPIPGRGPSSYNEQF
>TRBJ2-3|TRBV11-1
ASSLALTSGPRDTQY
>TRBJ1-1|TRBV28
ASSFSAGTGVEAF
>TRBJ2-3|TRBV27
ASSLSWQITDTQY
>TRBJ1-1|TRBV15
ATSRGAHAEAF
>TRBJ1-1|TRBV19
ASSIGRTETEAF
>TRBJ2-5|TRBV2
AGDRGFETQY
>TRBJ1-1|TRBV10-2
ATLQSRGFEAF